Each of the 14 T cell receptor beta chains below was sequenced from the same sample in a study of cytomegalovirus exposure and HLA in healthy donors. PCR employed 60 Vbeta and 13 Jbeta primers. TCRdb's table, derived via immunoSEQ multiplex PCR, lists solely in-frame clones and lacks some. The sample table includes roughly 140,000 clones. Sequencing used PBMCs. These receptors all come from a male donor in good health and CMV-seronegative.

The genes are TRBV6-1 and TRBJ1-5, with 8 bases aligning to TRBD1. V dropped 6 bases and J dropped 1; count of bases not matched to a gene: 5. In germline, CDR1 is MNHNS, CDR2 SASEGT. The CDR3 extends over 15 amino acids. The CDR3 DNA reads as TGTGCCAGCAGCCCCACAGGGGGAAGCAATCAGCCCCAGCATTTT. Encoded protein: CASSPTGGSNQPQHF.

This chain connects TRBV27 to TRBJ2-3, with 9 nucleotides matching TRBD1. CDR3 length equals 18 residues. Trimming at V came to 8 bases and at J to 0 bases, leaving 15 bases not matched to a gene. Germline values: CDR1 MNHEY, CDR2 SMNVEV (reference sequence). Here the CDR3 reads CASGDRGWTGVSTDTQYF. In DNA, the CDR3 is TGTGCCAGCGGCGACAGGGGATGGACAGGGGTTAGCACAGATACGCAGTATTTT.

The chain employs TRBV14 and TRBJ2-7; perhaps TRBD1 as D (5 bases). The CDR3 runs to 17 residues. The germline CDR1 and CDR2 sequences are SGHDN and FVKESK. Trimming took off 1 base at V and 2 bases at J, with 18 bases between the two ends. The CDR3 loop is CASSQARIDSATYEQYF. The CDR3 DNA follows: TGTGCCAGCAGCCAAGCAAGGATCGACAGTGCCACCTACGAGCAGTACTTC.

The CDR3 loop is CASSSAGIWDYGYTF. Written as DNA, the CDR3 is TGCGCCAGCAGCTCCGCGGGCATTTGGGACTATGGCTACACCTTC. The chain links TRBV5-1 to TRBJ1-2; D is unresolved. Trimming pared 3 bases from V and 3 bases from J, leaving 15 bases between. From germline, CDR1 is SGHRS and CDR2 YFSETQ. The CDR3 has 15 residues.

The V and J genes are TRBV6-5 and TRBJ1-2, with a weak D call TRBD1 (5 bases). The CDR3 is 12 residues long. Germline V lookup: CDR1 MNHEY, CDR2 SVGAGI. Trimming shortened V by 5 bases and J by 6 bases, and 10 bases separated the two germline ends. The DNA for the CDR3 is TGTGCCAGCAGTCCGGGGGGGAATGGCTACACCTTC. Translation gives CASSPGGNGYTF.

The chain has TRBV7-2 and TRBJ1-5; D gene uncertain. Trimming shortened V by 5 bases and J by 0 bases, and 17 bases separated the two germline ends. The CDR3 has 17 residues. Germline loops: CDR1 SGHTA, CDR2 FQGNSA. The CDR3 sequence: CASSRAFFSNSNQPQHF. The CDR3 DNA is TGTGCCAGCAGCCGAGCTTTTTTCTCAAATAGCAATCAGCCCCAGCATTTT.

The chain has TRBV25-1 and TRBJ2-1; 7 bases fit TRBD1. The V and J ends lost 4 bases and 5 bases, in that order; junction bases with no gene match: 17. This CDR3 has 18 residues. Germline V lookup: CDR1 MGHDK, CDR2 SYGVNS. CDR3 in amino acids: CASSAGTVSLSLDNEQFF. CDR3 DNA sequence: TGTGCCAGCAGTGCCGGGACAGTCAGCCTGTCGTTAGACAATGAGCAGTTCTTC.

The chain employs TRBV29-1 and TRBJ2-1, with TRBD2 identical over 9 bases. Unmatched junction bases numbered 13, after V lost 6 bases and J lost 10 bases. The length of the CDR3 is 14 residues. CDR1 and CDR2 from the germline V gene are SQVTM and ANQGSEA. The chain's CDR3 is CSVGKAGGPVEQFF. DNA for the CDR3: TGCAGCGTGGGGAAAGCGGGAGGCCCTGTGGAGCAGTTCTTC.

DNA of the CDR3: TGCGCCAGCAGCTTGGAGGGGATATTGAACACTGAAGCTTTCTTT. Its protein product is CASSLEGILNTEAFF. The chain recombines TRBV5-1 with TRBJ1-1; D might be TRBD1 (5 bases). Trimming removed 0 bases from V and 0 bases from J, with 9 bases in between. Germline CDR1 SGHRS, CDR2 YFSETQ. This CDR3 has 15 residues.

This sequence joins TRBV5-1 and TRBJ2-7, with 12 bases lining up with TRBD2. Germline CDR1 is SGHRS and CDR2 is YFSETQ. The CDR3 has 16 residues. With 0 bases clipped from V and 2 bases from J, the junction kept 3 bases outside the gene matches. Written as DNA, the CDR3 is TGCGCCAGCAGCTTGGTACTAGCGGGAGGCGCCTACGAGCAGTACTTC. As protein: CASSLVLAGGAYEQYF.

The chain carries TRBV11-1 and TRBJ2-7; D is possibly TRBD1 (5 bases). There are 15 residues in the CDR3. Germline assignment: CDR1 SGHAT and CDR2 FQDESV (reference sequence). V gave up 0 bases and J gave up 6 bases, with 15 bases separating them. The CDR3 spells CASSLALGREGEQYF. DNA for the CDR3: TGTGCCAGCAGCTTAGCGCTTGGCAGGGAAGGCGAGCAGTACTTC.

V usage is TRBV5-1 and J usage is TRBJ1-4; D not resolved. The CDR3 covers 13 residues. V lost 7 bases and J lost 0, with 7 bases in between. Germline CDR1 and CDR2: SGHRS and YFSETQ. As DNA, the CDR3 is TGCGCCAGCTCGAGAGCAACTAATGAAAAACTGTTTTTT. Translating it yields CASSRATNEKLFF.

This chain links TRBV27 with TRBJ1-6, with 8 bases matching TRBD1. V lost 5 bases, J lost 7 bases, and 7 bases stayed unmatched. The V gene's germline CDR1 is MNHEY and CDR2 SMNVEV (reference sequence). This CDR3 has 15 residues. CDR3 sequence reads: CASSTDRGKNSPLHF. The DNA of the CDR3 is TGTGCCAGCAGTACAGACAGGGGTAAGAATTCACCCCTCCACTTT.

The chain uses TRBV7-6 and TRBJ1-1, with D possibly being TRBD1 (5 bases). V was clipped by 3 bases and J by 1 base, with 12 bases between them. CDR1 is SGHVS, CDR2 FNYEAQ, per germline. The CDR3 loop spans 15 amino acids. The CDR3 coding sequence is TGTGCCAGCAGCTTCCCCGAGGACACGAACACTGAAGCTTTCTTT. The encoded protein is CASSFPEDTNTEAFF.